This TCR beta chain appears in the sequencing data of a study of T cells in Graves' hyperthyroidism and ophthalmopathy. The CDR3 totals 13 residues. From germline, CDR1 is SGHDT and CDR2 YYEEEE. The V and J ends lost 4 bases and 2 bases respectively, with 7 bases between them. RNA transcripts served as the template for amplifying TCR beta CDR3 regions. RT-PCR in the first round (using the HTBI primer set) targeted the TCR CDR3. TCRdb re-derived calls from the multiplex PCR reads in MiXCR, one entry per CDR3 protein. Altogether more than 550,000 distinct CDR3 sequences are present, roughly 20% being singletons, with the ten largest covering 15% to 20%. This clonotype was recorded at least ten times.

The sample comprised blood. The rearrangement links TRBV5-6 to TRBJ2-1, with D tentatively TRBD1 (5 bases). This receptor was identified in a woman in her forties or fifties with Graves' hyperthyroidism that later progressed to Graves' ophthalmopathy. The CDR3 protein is CASSMGPYNEQFF. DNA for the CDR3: TGTGCCAGCAGCATGGGGCCCTACAATGAGCAGTTCTTC.